Listed below are T cell receptor beta chains from one sample, sequenced in a study of shared clonotypes between healthy human individuals. Libraries were prepared by immunoSEQ multiplex PCR; TCRdb keeps only in-frame clonotypes and omits some of them. The repertoire holds about 2 million clones, 85% to 95% seen once, with 0.13% in the top ten. Sequenced input: naive CD4+ T cells sorted from blood. The receptors shown here come from a man in his late teens or twenties in good health. The CDR3 runs from the conserved cysteine through the conserved F or W. The order of the fields is J gene, CDR3 length, D gene, clone size, V gene, CDR3 protein, CDR3 DNA. D genes are given only for firm matches. Clone size is given for some rows only: seen once, a few or many times, or a class if the clone is expanded.

TRBJ1-2,15,.,.,TRBV6-5,CASSYRAGGDYGYTF,TGTGCCAGCAGTTACCGAGCGGGGGGAGACTATGGCTACACCTTC
TRBJ2-7,14,.,.,TRBV5-1,CASSNDLRGQEQYF,TGCGCCAGCAGCAACGACCTCCGGGGGCAGGAGCAGTACTTC
TRBJ2-7,13,TRBD1,.,TRBV7-3,CASSLNRGGEQYF,TGTGCCAGCAGCTTAAACAGGGGCGGCGAGCAATACTTC
TRBJ2-5,15,TRBD1,.,TRBV7-9,CASSLAGGPRETQYF,TGTGCCAGCAGCTTAGCAGGGGGCCCCCGGGAGACCCAGTACTTC
TRBJ2-5,13,.,.,TRBV6-6,CASSGTPQETQYF,TGTGCCAGCAGTGGGACGCCCCAAGAGACCCAGTACTTC
TRBJ1-2,15,TRBD1,.,TRBV25-1,CASSDSASGGAGYTF,TGTGCCAGCAGTGATTCCGCCTCAGGGGGCGCTGGCTACACCTTC
TRBJ1-6,15,.,once,TRBV5-6,CASSLESYGNSPLHF,TGTGCCAGCAGCTTGGAGAGCTACGGTAATTCACCCCTCCACTTT
TRBJ2-2,20,.,once,TRBV10-3,CAISESKGSALLEGTGELFF,TGTGCCATCAGTGAGAGTAAGGGATCGGCACTCCTGGAAGGCACTGGGGAGCTGTTTTTT
TRBJ1-4,15,TRBD1,.,TRBV2,CASSEGGQGYEKLFF,TGTGCCAGCAGTGAAGGTGGACAGGGTTATGAAAAACTGTTTTTT
TRBJ2-7,14,.,.,TRBV29-1,CSVLGGQTTYEQYF,TGCAGCGTTCTCGGGGGGCAAACGACCTACGAGCAGTACTTC
TRBJ2-5,14,TRBD1,.,TRBV18,CASSQGQGPETQYF,TGTGCCAGCTCACAGGGACAGGGTCCGGAGACCCAGTACTTC
TRBJ1-5,15,TRBD1,.,TRBV28,CASSPLDRDYQPQHF,TGTGCCAGCAGTCCACTAGACAGGGACTATCAGCCCCAGCATTTT
TRBJ1-5,17,TRBD1,.,TRBV19,CASSTGTGGYSNQPQHF,TGTGCCAGTAGTACCGGGACAGGGGGTTATAGCAATCAGCCCCAGCATTTT
TRBJ2-5,15,.,.,TRBV19,CASTNQPGSLETQYF,TGTGCCAGTACGAACCAACCGGGATCCCTAGAGACCCAGTACTTC
TRBJ1-6,14,.,.,TRBV7-8,CASSERLGRSPLHF,TGTGCCAGCAGCGAAAGGCTGGGGCGGTCACCCCTCCACTTT
TRBJ2-3,15,TRBD2,.,TRBV6-4,CASSGSGASTDTQYF,TGTGCCAGCAGTGGGAGCGGGGCTAGCACAGATACGCAGTATTTT
TRBJ2-4,14,.,.,TRBV21-1,CASGDSRALNIQYF,TGTGCCAGCGGTGACTCGAGGGCGTTAAACATTCAGTACTTC
TRBJ2-7,15,TRBD1,once,TRBV27,CASSLSWDRQYEQYF,TGTGCCAGCAGTTTATCATGGGACAGGCAATACGAGCAGTACTTC